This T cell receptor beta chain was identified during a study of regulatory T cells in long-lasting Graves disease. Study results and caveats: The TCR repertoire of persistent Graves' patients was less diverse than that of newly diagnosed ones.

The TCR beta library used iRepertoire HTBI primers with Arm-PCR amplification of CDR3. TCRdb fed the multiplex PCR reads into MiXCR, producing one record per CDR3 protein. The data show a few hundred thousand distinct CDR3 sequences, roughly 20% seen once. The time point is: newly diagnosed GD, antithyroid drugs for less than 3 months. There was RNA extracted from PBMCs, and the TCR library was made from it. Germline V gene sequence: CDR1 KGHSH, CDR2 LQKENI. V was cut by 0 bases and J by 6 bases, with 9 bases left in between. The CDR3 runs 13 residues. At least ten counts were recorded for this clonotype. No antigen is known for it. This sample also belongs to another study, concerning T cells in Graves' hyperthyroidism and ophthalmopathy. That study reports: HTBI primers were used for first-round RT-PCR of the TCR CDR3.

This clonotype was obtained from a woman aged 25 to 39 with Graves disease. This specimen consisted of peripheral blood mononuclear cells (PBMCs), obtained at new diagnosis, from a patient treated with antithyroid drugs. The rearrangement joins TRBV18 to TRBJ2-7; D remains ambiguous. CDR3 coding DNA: TGTGCCAGCTCACCACCCAGCCTGGTCGAGCAGTACTTC. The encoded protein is CASSPPSLVEQYF.